This T cell receptor (beta chain) was sequenced for a study of cytomegalovirus exposure and HLA in healthy donors. Study conclusions and caveats: Presence/absence comparisons presumed near-even sequencing depth among donors.

With respect to this clone: Its cognate antigen is unknown.

Primers for the PCR totalled 60 Vbeta and 13 Jbeta. Here immunoSEQ multiplex PCR was the method, and the copy in TCRdb shows in-frame clones only, minus some. The repertoire consists of more than 150,000 clones, with just under 80% occurring once and the leading ten covering over 3%. Germline values: CDR1 SNHLY, CDR2 FYNNEI. The V gene end was trimmed by 3 bases and the J gene end by 3 bases; junction bases not matched to a gene: 10. The CDR3 contains 16 residues. Sequenced: PBMCs. The V gene is TRBV2, the J gene TRBJ1-2, with 7 bases fitting TRBD1. This TCR was sampled from a woman between 45 and 65 years old in good health and CMV-seropositive. CDR3 coding DNA: TGTGCCAGCAGTGATTTTTCGACAGGGTGGGACTATGGCTACACCTTC. This encodes CASSDFSTGWDYGYTF.